This is a list of T cell receptor beta chains from one sample in a study of control samples from healthy donors and cancer patients. Profiled with immunoSEQ multiplex PCR; TCRdb holds only in-frame clones, not every one. Of around 250,000 clones listed, more than 65% are singletons. Sequenced input: PBMCs. These receptors originate from a woman aged 60-70 years with lung cancer. Both conserved end residues are part of each CDR3. D genes are given only for firm matches. Not every row has a clone size; where given, it reads once, few, many or a size class.

>NA|NA|TRBJ1-5|TRBV7-8
CASSLVSGSSFQPQHF
TGTGCCAGCAGCTTAGTCTCCGGCAGCAGCTTTCAGCCCCAGCATTTT
>TRBD1|NA|TRBJ1-2|TRBV6-5
CASRDRGGYGYTF
TGTGCCAGCAGGGACAGGGGCGGGTATGGCTACACCTTC
>NA|NA|TRBJ2-3|TRBV7-8
CASSFYQRAVTDTQYF
TGTGCCAGCAGCTTTTACCAGCGGGCCGTCACAGATACGCAGTATTTT
>TRBD2|NA|TRBJ2-2|TRBV7-3
CASSPSGWLTGELFF
TGTGCCAGCAGCCCTAGCGGGTGGCTCACCGGGGAGCTGTTTTTT
>NA|NA|TRBJ2-7|TRBV7-9
CASSYGQTYEQYF
TGTGCCAGCAGCTACGGACAGACCTACGAGCAGTACTTC
>NA|once|TRBJ1-1|TRBV9
CASSVVDSPGSTEAFF
TGTGCCAGCAGCGTAGTGGACTCCCCGGGAAGCACTGAAGCTTTCTTT
>NA|NA|TRBJ1-3|TRBV3-1/TRBV3-2
CASSQSLTSGTGNTIYF
TGTGCCAGCAGCCAGTCTCTGACTTCCGGGACAGGAAACACCATATATTTT
>NA|NA|TRBJ1-2|TRBV5-4
CASSVDPRGGYTF
TGTGCCAGCAGCGTGGACCCCCGGGGTGGCTACACCTTC
>TRBD1|NA|TRBJ1-1|TRBV7-2
CASSLETGLAFF
TGTGCCAGCAGCTTAGAGACAGGGTTAGCTTTCTTT
>NA|NA|TRBJ2-7|TRBV3-1/TRBV3-2
CASSQGYEQYF
TGTGCCAGCAGCCAGGGCTACGAGCAGTACTTC
>TRBD1|NA|TRBJ2-7|TRBV28
CASTRQGSGEQYF
TGTGCCAGCACCCGACAGGGTTCGGGCGAGCAGTACTTC
>NA|NA|TRBJ1-5|TRBV30
CAWSLKPGGNQPQHF
TGTGCCTGGAGCTTAAAGCCGGGTGGCAATCAGCCCCAGCATTTT
>TRBD2|NA|TRBJ2-3|TRBV9
CASSVGSSGRSDTQYF
TGTGCCAGCAGCGTAGGGTCTAGCGGGAGGTCAGATACGCAGTATTTT
>TRBD1|NA|TRBJ2-1|TRBV3-1/TRBV3-2
CASSQWDREYNEQFF
TGTGCCAGCAGCCAATGGGACAGAGAATACAATGAGCAGTTCTTC
>NA|NA|TRBJ2-7|TRBV3-1/TRBV3-2
CASSQDGPGVYEQYF
TGTGCCAGCAGCCAAGATGGGCCCGGGGTCTACGAGCAGTACTTC
>NA|NA|TRBJ1-6|TRBV7-8
CASSLDLEGNSPLHF
TGTGCCAGCAGCTTAGATCTGGAGGGTAATTCACCCCTCCACTTT
>TRBD1|NA|TRBJ1-5|TRBV27
CASSSEGALNQPQHF
TGTGCCAGCAGTTCAGAGGGGGCTTTGAATCAGCCCCAGCATTTT
>NA|few|TRBJ2-7|TRBV6-1
CASSEALGSAYEQYF
TGTGCCAGCAGTGAAGCGCTGGGCTCCGCCTACGAGCAGTACTTC
>NA|NA|TRBJ2-3|TRBV5-5
CASSLWGPGGDTQYF
TGTGCCAGCAGCTTGTGGGGCCCCGGGGGAGATACGCAGTATTTT
>NA|NA|TRBJ2-2|TRBV18
CASSRGDGTGELFF
TGTGCCAGCTCACGGGGGGACGGCACCGGGGAGCTGTTTTTT
>NA|NA|TRBJ1-4|TRBV7-9
CASSFPRTTNEKLFF
TGTGCCAGCAGTTTCCCCAGAACAACTAATGAAAAACTGTTTTTT
>NA|NA|TRBJ1-1|TRBV2
CASSERPLSGREAFF
TGTGCCAGCAGTGAAAGACCCCTGAGTGGCCGTGAAGCTTTCTTT
>NA|NA|TRBJ2-1|TRBV6-5
CASRSRVNEQFF
TGTGCCAGCAGGTCTAGGGTCAATGAGCAGTTCTTC
>TRBD2|NA|TRBJ2-3|TRBV9
CASSVGSSGGINTQYF
TGTGCCAGCAGCGTAGGGAGTAGCGGGGGGATAAATACGCAGTATTTT
>TRBD1|NA|TRBJ1-2|TRBV7-2
CASSFTGGARGYTF
TGTGCCAGCAGCTTTACAGGGGGCGCGAGGGGCTACACCTTC
>TRBD1|NA|TRBJ2-5|TRBV2
CASNGDRVGTQYF
TGTGCCAGCAACGGGGACAGGGTCGGGACCCAGTACTTC
>NA|NA|TRBJ2-5|TRBV5-1
CASSASSGKETQYF
TGCGCCAGCAGCGCATCGTCAGGGAAAGAGACCCAGTACTTC
>NA|NA|TRBJ1-1|TRBV7-9
CASSPGPGRGGETEAFF
TGTGCCAGCAGCCCCGGGCCCGGACGGGGAGGGGAAACTGAAGCTTTCTTT
>NA|few|TRBJ2-5|TRBV11-1
CASSGVTGGPQETQYF
TGTGCCAGCAGCGGGGTGACAGGCGGCCCCCAAGAGACCCAGTACTTC
>NA|NA|TRBJ2-7|TRBV12-3/TRBV12-4
CASSLQNYEQYF
TGTGCCAGCAGTCTACAGAACTACGAGCAGTACTTC
>NA|NA|TRBJ2-7|TRBV19
CASSTVQGVEQYF
TGTGCCAGTAGTACAGTGCAGGGAGTCGAGCAGTACTTC
>NA|NA|TRBJ2-3|TRBV3-1/TRBV3-2
CASSPVGLSTDTQYF
TGTGCCAGCAGCCCAGTTGGTCTTAGCACAGATACGCAGTATTTT
>TRBD1|few|TRBJ1-1|TRBV5-1
CASGEQGQNTEAFF
TGCGCCAGCGGAGAACAGGGGCAGAACACTGAAGCTTTCTTT
>NA|NA|TRBJ2-2|TRBV5-1
CASSFRPNTGELFF
TGCGCCAGCAGCTTTCGACCGAACACCGGGGAGCTGTTTTTT
>NA|NA|TRBJ1-1|TRBV3-1/TRBV3-2
CASSLSAGNTEAFF
TGTGCCAGCAGCCTCTCCGCCGGGAACACTGAAGCTTTCTTT
>NA|NA|TRBJ1-1|TRBV18
CASSWRGSPEAFF
TGTGCCAGCTCATGGCGGGGCAGCCCTGAAGCTTTCTTT
>TRBD1|NA|TRBJ1-1|TRBV6-4
CASKANGQANTEAFF
TGTGCCAGCAAAGCAAATGGACAGGCGAACACTGAAGCTTTCTTT
>TRBD1|few|TRBJ1-5|TRBV28
CASLPGGGSNQPQHF
TGTGCCAGCTTGCCAGGGGGAGGGAGCAATCAGCCCCAGCATTTT
>TRBD1|NA|TRBJ2-2|TRBV28
CASSLETGARELFF
TGTGCCAGCAGTTTAGAGACAGGGGCACGGGAGCTGTTTTTT
>NA|NA|TRBJ1-2|TRBV2
CASSEYGEENGYTF
TGTGCCAGCAGTGAATATGGGGAGGAGAATGGCTACACCTTC
>TRBD2|NA|TRBJ2-7|TRBV7-9
CASSPMGGRDEQYF
TGTGCCAGCAGCCCCATGGGGGGGAGAGACGAGCAGTACTTC
>TRBD1|NA|TRBJ2-7|TRBV7-2
CASSPGQGNHEQYF
TGTGCCAGCAGCCCAGGACAGGGTAACCACGAGCAGTACTTC